This passage covers 30 T cell receptor beta chains from one sample sequenced in a study of T-cell reconstitution after alpha-beta-depleted transplantation in children. The library targeted TCRbeta and was prepared with unique molecular identifiers. From the PCR reads, TCRdb called clonotypes with MiXCR, one entry per CDR3 protein. The repertoire holds a few hundred thousand distinct CDR3 sequences, with roughly 20% as singletons. The sequences come from PBMCs from the stem cell graft donor, collected from the stem cell graft. These receptors were obtained from a human donor who donated a stem cell graft to a child with acute myeloid leukemia.

The chain uses TRBV5-1 and TRBJ2-2, with 7 bases matching TRBD1. J was trimmed by 3 bases and V by 3 bases; bases with no gene match: 8. Germline CDR1 and CDR2: SGHRS and YFSETQ. This CDR3 has 16 amino acids. CDR3 coding DNA: TGCGCCAGCAGCTCTCCTACAGGGGTGTACACCGGGGAGCTGTTTTTT. Its translation is CASSSPTGVYTGELFF.

The chain combines TRBV12-3 or TRBV12-4 with TRBJ2-1; 11 bases align to TRBD2. The J segment lost 5 bases and the V segment lost 2 bases, leaving 5 bases of the junction unmatched. The CDR3 runs 16 residues. CDR3 nucleotide sequence: TGTGCCAGCAGTTTATTAGGGACTAGCGGCAACAATGAGCAGTTCTTC. Protein: CASSLLGTSGNNEQFF.

This clonotype was counted between two and nine times. The chain combines TRBV5-1 with TRBJ2-1, with 8 bases lining up with TRBD1. Germline CDR1 and CDR2: SGHRS and YFSETQ. This CDR3 has 13 residues. Losses at the gene ends were 4 bases for V and 8 bases for J; bases not matched to a gene: 5. The CDR3 region has the DNA TGCGCCAGCAGCCCACAGGGGGACCATGAGCAGTTCTTC. It encodes CASSPQGDHEQFF.

The chain uses TRBV5-1 and TRBJ2-1; 7 nucleotides agree with TRBD2. Unmatched junction bases numbered 9, after V lost 1 base and J lost 8 bases. The CDR3 runs to 15 residues. CDR1 SGHRS and CDR2 YFSETQ come from the germline V gene. Here the CDR3 DNA reads TGCGCCAGCAGCTTGTACCGCGGGAGTGGCGATGAGCAGTTCTTC. Translating it yields CASSLYRGSGDEQFF.

This clonotype was counted at least ten times. The J gene is TRBJ2-3, the V gene TRBV10-3; 8 nucleotides agree with TRBD2. The CDR3 sequence is 14 residues long. V lost 6 bases, J lost 3 bases, and 5 bases stayed unmatched. Germline values: CDR1 ENHRY, CDR2 SYGVKD. The CDR3 DNA sequence: TGTGCCATCAGCGAAGAGCGGGAGACAGATACGCAGTATTTT. Translation gives CAISEERETDTQYF.

This clonotype turned up a few times. The V call is TRBV5-1, the J call TRBJ1-1; no firm D call. The germline gives CDR1 SGHRS, CDR2 YFSETQ. V lost 4 bases and J lost 3, with 19 bases in between. The CDR3 is made up of 16 amino acids. The CDR3 reads CASSLRTGGKDTEAFF. The CDR3 DNA sequence: TGCGCCAGCAGCCTCAGGACGGGAGGAAAGGACACTGAAGCTTTCTTT.

The V and J genes are TRBV27 and TRBJ1-1; 9 bases are shared with TRBD1. With 1 base clipped from V and 5 bases from J, the junction kept 2 bases outside the gene matches. CDR1 MNHEY and CDR2 SMNVEV come from the germline V gene (reference sequence). The CDR3 is 14 residues long. The CDR3 DNA reads as TGTGCCAGCAGTTTATACGGGACAGGGACTGAAGCTTTCTTT. Protein sequence: CASSLYGTGTEAFF.

The V call is TRBV5-1, the J call TRBJ2-7, with D possibly matching TRBD1 (5 bases). Germline CDR1 SGHRS, CDR2 YFSETQ. The CDR3 is 15 amino acids. V was cut by 2 bases and J by 2 bases, with 14 bases left in between. DNA of the CDR3: TGCGCCAGCAGCTTCGCGGCAGGGAATCCCTACGAGCAGTACTTC. Translating gives CASSFAAGNPYEQYF.

As DNA, the CDR3 is TGTGCCAGCTACCGGGACAGGGTTTACGATGAGCAGTTCTTC. It specifies CASYRDRVYDEQFF. The chain recombines TRBV6-1 with TRBJ2-1, with 9 positions matching TRBD1. J lost 8 bases, V lost 8 bases, and 10 bases had no gene match. Germline V gene sequence: CDR1 MNHNS, CDR2 SASEGT. The CDR3 has 14 amino acids.

V is TRBV4-3 and J is TRBJ1-4, with D hard to call. The CDR3 has 15 residues. Trimming removed 0 bases at V and 4 bases at J, with 9 bases between. Germline V lookup: CDR1 LGHNA, CDR2 YSLEER. DNA for the CDR3: TGCGCCAGCAGCCAAGAGGGCAGCTATAATGAAAAACTGTTTTTT. It translates to CASSQEGSYNEKLFF.

The chain employs TRBV20-1 and TRBJ2-1, with 11 bases identical to TRBD2. Per germline, CDR1 DFQATT and CDR2 SNEGSKA (reference sequence). CDR3 length equals 15 residues. The J segment lost 0 bases and the V segment lost 5 bases, leaving 3 bases of the junction unmatched. DNA of the CDR3: TGCAGTGCTTTGGGGACTAGCGGCTCCTACAATGAGCAGTTCTTC. This gives the protein CSALGTSGSYNEQFF.

CDR3 nucleotides: TGTGCCAGCAGTGAATATTATCCTACCGATCCTGGAAGACTCGGACTCTCTGGGGCCAACGTCCTGACTTTC. Its translation is CASSEYYPTDPGRLGLSGANVLTF. The rearrangement joins TRBV25-1 to TRBJ2-6, with D maybe TRBD2 (5 bases). The CDR3 has 24 amino acids. V was clipped by 0 bases and J by 0 bases, with 30 bases between them. Germline V CDR1 and CDR2: MGHDK, SYGVNS.

This chain joins TRBV12-3 or TRBV12-4 and TRBJ2-5, with D perhaps TRBD1 or TRBD2 (5 bases each). Deletions cut 3 bases from V and 2 bases from J, with 13 bases between. This CDR3 is built from 15 residues. The CDR3: CASSFRGPGQETQYF. As DNA, the CDR3 is TGTGCCAGCAGTTTTAGGGGACCTGGTCAAGAGACCCAGTACTTC.

The chain links TRBV28 to TRBJ1-3; D possibly corresponds to TRBD1 (6 bases). The V and J ends lost 0 bases and 4 bases respectively, with 10 bases between them. CDR1 is MDHEN and CDR2 is SYDVKM in the germline V gene. There are 15 residues in the CDR3. CDR3 sequence (DNA): TGTGCCAGCAGTTTATGGGACAGTCGAGGAAACACCATATATTTT. It translates to CASSLWDSRGNTIYF.

The chain carries TRBV7-3 and TRBJ1-5; D gene uncertain. Germline CDR1 SGHTA, CDR2 FQGTGA. V lost 1 base and J 6 bases, leaving 7 bases between the germline ends. The CDR3 loop spans 13 amino acids. The CDR3 region is CASSLRPSQPQHF. As DNA, the CDR3 is TGTGCCAGCAGCTTAAGACCTTCTCAGCCCCAGCATTTT.

This rearrangement joins TRBV10-3 to TRBJ2-7, with D tentatively TRBD1 (6 bases). This CDR3 has 17 amino acids. Between the trimmed V and J ends, which lost 0 bases and 3 bases, there was a span of 18 bases. Germline V gene data show CDR1 as ENHRY and CDR2 as SYGVKD. The CDR3 bases are TGTGCCATCAGTGAGTCTAGCCTTGGGCGCAGGGGCTACGAGCAGTACTTC. Translated, it gives CAISESSLGRRGYEQYF.

This chain connects TRBV5-1 to TRBJ2-1; D is undetermined. Germline CDR1 is SGHRS and CDR2 is YFSETQ. Trimming shortened V by 4 bases and J by 7 bases, and 12 bases separated the two germline ends. The CDR3 loop spans 13 amino acids. The DNA of the CDR3 is TGCGCCAGCAGCCCCCGCGTGGGGAATGAGCAGTTCTTC. It is translated as CASSPRVGNEQFF.

The chain couples TRBV7-9 to TRBJ1-1; TRBD1 might be the D (5 bases). V was pared by 5 bases and J by 3 bases, with 16 bases between. In germline, CDR1 is SEHNR, CDR2 FQNEAQ (reference sequence). This CDR3 spans 15 amino acids. The CDR3 spells CASSPGRGRDTEAFF. In nucleotides, the CDR3 is TGTGCCAGCAGCCCAGGTCGGGGGAGGGACACTGAAGCTTTCTTT.

The chain recombines TRBV4-3 with TRBJ2-7; the D gene is possibly TRBD2 (6 bases). Trimming removed 4 bases at V and 3 bases at J, with 13 bases between. The CDR3 sequence is 14 residues long. Germline CDR1 is LGHNA and CDR2 is YSLEER. DNA for the CDR3: TGCGCCAGCAGCCTTCAAGCCGGGGGCTACGAGCAGTACTTC. It is translated as CASSLQAGGYEQYF.

This clonotype appeared a few times. V and J are TRBV20-1 and TRBJ2-1, with 14 bases fitting TRBD2. With 3 bases clipped from V and 6 bases from J, the junction kept 10 bases outside the gene matches. The germline V gene has CDR1 DFQATT and CDR2 SNEGSKA (reference sequence). The CDR3 is made up of 17 amino acids. CDR3 region: CSASASPGLAGANEQFF. In nucleotides, the CDR3 is TGCAGTGCTAGCGCCAGCCCGGGACTAGCGGGAGCCAATGAGCAGTTCTTC.

The gene calls are TRBV12-3 or TRBV12-4 and TRBJ1-1, with D unclear. The CDR3 has 14 residues. V was pared by 6 bases and J by 4 bases, with 15 bases between. CDR3 coding DNA: TGTGCCAGCAGCACCAGGATCAGGTCCACTGAAGCTTTCTTT. Encoded protein: CASSTRIRSTEAFF.

J is TRBJ2-7 and V is TRBV7-9; D is uncertain. CDR1 and CDR2 from the germline V gene are SEHNR and FQNEAQ (reference sequence). The CDR3 covers 14 residues. V gave up 1 base and J gave up 3 bases, with 10 bases separating them. CDR3 bases: TGTGCCAGCAGCTTAGGGGTCGAGAACTACGAGCAGTACTTC. This translates into CASSLGVENYEQYF.

This chain links TRBV12-3 or TRBV12-4 with TRBJ2-1; no clear D. The CDR3 is 15 amino acids. Trimming took 6 bases from V and 3 from J, leaving 15 bases between them. CDR3 coding DNA: TGTGCCAGCAGGCCGACTGCCAACCACTACAATGAGCAGTTCTTC. This sequence encodes CASRPTANHYNEQFF.

This clonotype has a handful of counts. This chain joins TRBV10-2 and TRBJ2-3; D is possibly TRBD2 (5 bases). The germline V and J ends were trimmed by 6 bases and 0 bases, with 10 bases remaining between them. Germline assignment: CDR1 WSHSY and CDR2 SAAADI. The CDR3 has 14 residues. In DNA, the CDR3 is TGCGCCAGCAGGGTGGAGGTGAGCACAGATACGCAGTATTTT. Its translation is CASRVEVSTDTQYF.

CDR3 DNA: TGTGCCAGCAGTCTACGGGGGACAGTCTACGAGCAGTACTTC. This sequence encodes CASSLRGTVYEQYF. The rearrangement uses TRBV27 and TRBJ2-7, with D possibly matching TRBD1 (7 bases). The V and J ends lost 5 bases and 3 bases respectively, with 14 bases between them. The CDR3 is 14 residues long. CDR1 is MNHEY, CDR2 SMNVEV, per germline (reference sequence).

This rearrangement joins TRBV10-3 to TRBJ2-3, with D possibly TRBD1 on 5 matching bases. From germline, CDR1 is ENHRY and CDR2 SYGVKD. The CDR3 consists of 15 residues. Trimming left V 8 bases short and J 1 base short, with 16 bases between. The CDR3, as DNA: TGTGCCATCCGGCCCAGGGTGGCGGGCACAGATACGCAGTATTTT. Translating gives CAIRPRVAGTDTQYF.

Many counts were recorded for this clonotype. CDR3 region: CASSVDGTGRDTQYF. The CDR3 region has the DNA TGTGCCAGCAGCGTGGATGGGACAGGGAGGGATACGCAGTATTTT. The rearrangement joins TRBV11-3 to TRBJ2-3; 9 bases are shared with TRBD1. The V gene end was trimmed by 5 bases and the J gene end by 6 bases; junction bases not matched to a gene: 9. Per the germline V gene, CDR1 is SGHNT and CDR2 is YENEEA. This CDR3 region has 15 residues.

V usage is TRBV12-3 or TRBV12-4 and J usage is TRBJ1-3; 7 bases agree with TRBD1. The J segment lost 1 base and the V segment lost 7 bases, leaving 4 bases of the junction unmatched. The CDR3 is 14 amino acids. Here the CDR3 DNA reads TGTGCCAGCACCCCGGACAGGTCTGGAAACACCATATATTTT. It yields the protein CASTPDRSGNTIYF.

V usage is TRBV18 and J usage is TRBJ1-1, with TRBD1 matching over 7 bases. With V trimmed by 5 bases and J by 5 bases, 8 bases remained unmatched. Germline V gene lookup returns CDR1 KGHSH and CDR2 LQKENI. This CDR3 has 14 residues. CDR3 in DNA: TGTGCCAGCTCATCACGACAGGGATCGACTGAAGCTTTCTTT. This gives the protein CASSSRQGSTEAFF. The full variable domain, with the rest looked up from reference TRBV18 and TRBJ1-1, is NAGVMQNPRHLVRRRGQEARLRCSPMKGHSHVYWYRQLPEEGLKFMVYLQKENIIDESGMPKERFSAEFPKEGPSILRIQQVVRGDSAAYFCASSSRQGSTEAFFGQGTRLTVV.

V is TRBV4-1 and J is TRBJ2-3; TRBD2 is a possible D gene (5 bases). CDR1 is MGHRA and CDR2 is YSYEKL in the germline V gene. Trimming left V 0 bases short and J 0 bases short, with 13 bases between. The CDR3 is 17 amino acids. The CDR3 DNA follows: TGCGCCAGCAGCCAAGATGGCCCGGGAACTAGCACAGATACGCAGTATTTT. Encoded protein: CASSQDGPGTSTDTQYF.